This T cell receptor (beta chain) was obtained from a study of CD8+CD57+ T cells in acquired aplastic anemia. Study-wide background: Sorted CD4+ and CD8+ cells gave an average of about 3 ug of DNA.

Patients who underwent sequencing had shown CD8+CD57+ cell expansion by flow cytometry. Profiling that covered TCR beta VDJ and CDR3 relied on genomic DNA as its template. Each CDR3 protein is one row after TCRdb ran MiXCR on the reads. The table includes fewer than 300,000 distinct CDR3 sequences, around 82% detected once. Specimen: sorted CD4+, CD8+, or CD8+CD57+ T cells (not recorded which) from PBMCs. The clonotype was recovered from a human donor with aplastic anemia.

CDR3 amino acids: CASSLALWRGDLRLTF. CDR3 sequence (DNA): TGTGCCAGCAGCTTAGCGCTCTGGCGGGGCGACCTACGCCTGACTTTC. The V call is TRBV7-9, the J call TRBJ2-6, with D tentatively TRBD2 (6 bases). In germline, CDR1 is SEHNR, CDR2 FQNEAQ (reference sequence). CDR3 length: 16 amino acids. Trimming took 0 bases from V and 15 from J, leaving 21 bases between them.